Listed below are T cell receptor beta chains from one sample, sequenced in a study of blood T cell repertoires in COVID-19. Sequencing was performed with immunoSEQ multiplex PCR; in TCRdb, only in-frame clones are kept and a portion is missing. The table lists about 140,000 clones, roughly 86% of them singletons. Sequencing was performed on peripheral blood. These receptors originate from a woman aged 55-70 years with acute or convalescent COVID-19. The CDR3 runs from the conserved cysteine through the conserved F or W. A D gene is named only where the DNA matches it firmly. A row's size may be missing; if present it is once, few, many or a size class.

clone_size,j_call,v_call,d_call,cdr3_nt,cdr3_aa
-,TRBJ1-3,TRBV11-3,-,TGTGCCAGCAGCGCGACTTTTATAGGAAACACCATATATTTT,CASSATFIGNTIYF
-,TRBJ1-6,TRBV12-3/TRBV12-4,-,TGTGCCAGCAGATGGGAGGGGGGTTCACCCCTCCACTTT,CASRWEGGSPLHF
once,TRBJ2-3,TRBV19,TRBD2,TGTGCCAGTAGTATAGACGCTAGCGGAATCACAGATACGCAGTATTTT,CASSIDASGITDTQYF
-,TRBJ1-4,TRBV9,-,TGTGCCAGCAGCGTAGGGCACGTTAATGAAAAACTGTTTTTT,CASSVGHVNEKLFF
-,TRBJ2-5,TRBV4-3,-,TGCGCCAGCAGCCACACAGGGGGAGGGGAGGGACAGTACTTC,CASSHTGGGEGQYF
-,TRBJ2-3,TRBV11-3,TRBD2,TGTGCCAGCAGCCTCTTCTTGACTAGCGGGGCTAGGGATACGCAGTATTTT,CASSLFLTSGARDTQYF
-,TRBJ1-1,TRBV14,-,TGTGCCAGCAGCCAAAGAACCATGGACAGCCAGACTGAAGCTTTCTTT,CASSQRTMDSQTEAFF
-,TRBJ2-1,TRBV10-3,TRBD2,TGTGCCATCAGTGAGTGGGGGGGGAGAGATTTAGGGCGCAATGAGCAGTTCTTC,CAISEWGGRDLGRNEQFF
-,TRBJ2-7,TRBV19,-,TGTGCCAGTAGTATCGCGGGACAGACGTTCTACGAGCAGTACTTC,CASSIAGQTFYEQYF
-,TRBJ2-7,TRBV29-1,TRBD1,TGCAGCGTTCACTTTGGACAGGGTGGATACGAGCAGTACTTC,CSVHFGQGGYEQYF
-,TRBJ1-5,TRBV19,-,TGTGCCAGTAGGGGCAGGGCTAATCAGCCCCAGCATTTT,CASRGRANQPQHF
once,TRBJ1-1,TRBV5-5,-,TGTGCCAGCAGCCCGTTAGGAGGACAGGCTTTCTTT,CASSPLGGQAFF
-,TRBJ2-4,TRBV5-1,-,TGCGCCAGCAGCTTTAGACAGGACGACCCTCAGTACTTC,CASSFRQDDPQYF
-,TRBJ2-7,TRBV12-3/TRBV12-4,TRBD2,TGTGCCAGCAGTTTTTCTAGCGGGGGGGAGCAGTACTTC,CASSFSSGGEQYF
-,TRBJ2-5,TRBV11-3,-,TGTGCCAGCAGCTTGGGAGCGTCGACGACGGGGGAGACCCAGTACTTC,CASSLGASTTGETQYF
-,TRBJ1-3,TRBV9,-,TGTGCCAGCAGCTCACATCACTCTGGAAACACCATATATTTT,CASSSHHSGNTIYF
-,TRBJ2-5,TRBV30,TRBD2,TGTGCCTGGGGGCCGGGGATTAGCGGGGGGACCCAGTACTTC,CAWGPGISGGTQYF
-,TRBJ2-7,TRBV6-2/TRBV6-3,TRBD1,TGTGCCAGCAGTAGGCTCGGACAGGGTGCTTACGAGCAGTACTTC,CASSRLGQGAYEQYF
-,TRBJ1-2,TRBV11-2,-,TGTGCCAGCAGCTTGAACCCGCGGAGTGGCTACACCTTC,CASSLNPRSGYTF
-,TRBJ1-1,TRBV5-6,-,TGTGCCAGCAGCCTAAATCGTCGGAGGGCAGCTGAAGCTTTCTTT,CASSLNRRRAAEAFF
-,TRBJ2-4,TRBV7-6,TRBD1,TGTGCCAGCAGCCCAATCCCGGGACAGGGGGAGAGGGACATTCAGTACTTC,CASSPIPGQGERDIQYF
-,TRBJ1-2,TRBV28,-,TGTGCCACCGCGGGGAATTATGGCTACACCTTC,CATAGNYGYTF